These 14 T cell receptor beta chains were sequenced from one sample in a study of radiotherapy plus CTLA-4 blockade in lung cancer. Only in-frame clones appear in the TCRdb table, and some are missing; sequencing was by immunoSEQ multiplex PCR. Altogether roughly 66,000 clones are present, around 83% being singletons, with the ten largest covering roughly 4%. Material: peripheral blood, obtained from a patient treated with radiotherapy plus ipilimumab. These receptors were obtained from a human donor with non-small cell lung cancer who had a partial response to radiotherapy plus ipilimumab.

This sequence joins TRBV19 and TRBJ2-6, with D possibly TRBD2 on 6 matching bases. Trimming took 3 bases from V and 2 from J, leaving 8 bases between them. CDR1 and CDR2 from the germline V gene are LNHDA and SQIVND (reference sequence). CDR3 size: 15 residues. This CDR3 reads CASSIGGAGANVLTF. CDR3 DNA sequence: TGTGCCAGTAGTATTGGAGGGGCTGGGGCCAACGTCCTGACTTTC.

In DNA, the CDR3 is TGCGCCAGCAGCCAAGAAGCAGGGGCGTTCACAGATACGCAGTATTTT. It specifies CASSQEAGAFTDTQYF. V gene TRBV4-1 combines with J gene TRBJ2-3; D may be TRBD1 (6 bases). The germline V gene encodes CDR1 MGHRA and CDR2 YSYEKL. Trimming stripped 0 bases from V and 2 bases from J, with 12 bases between. The CDR3 is 16 residues long.

Here the CDR3 reads CASSTAGTGGGYTF. The CDR3 coding sequence is TGTGCCAGTAGTACGGCCGGGACAGGGGGAGGCTACACCTTC. This chain uses TRBV19 with TRBJ1-2, with 11 positions matching TRBD1. CDR1 LNHDA and CDR2 SQIVND come from the germline V gene (reference sequence). The junction had 6 bases not matched to a gene; V was cut back by 4 bases and J by 8 bases. The CDR3 has 14 amino acids. Full variable domain (remainder filled in from reference TRBV19 and TRBJ1-2): DGGITQSPKYLFRKEGQNVTLSCEQNLNHDAMYWYRQDPGQGLRLIYYSQIVNDFQKGDIAEGYSVSREKKESFPLTVTSAQKNPTAFYLCASSTAGTGGGYTFGSGTRLTVV.

This chain links TRBV5-1 with TRBJ2-1; 7 bases line up with TRBD1. Germline CDR1 is SGHRS and CDR2 is YFSETQ. Germline trimming cut 4 bases from V and 15 bases from J; bases unmatched to any gene: 10. The CDR3 is 12 residues long. The CDR3 DNA follows: TGCGCCAGCAGCGAACCGACAGGGTTGGCGTTCTTC. It is translated as CASSEPTGLAFF. The full variable domain, completed using reference TRBV5-1 and TRBJ2-1, is KAGVTQTPRYLIKTRGQQVTLSCSPISGHRSVSWYQQTPGQGLQFLFEYFSETQRNKGNFPGRFSGRQFSNSRSEMNVSTLELGDSALYLCASSEPTGLAFFGPGTRLTVL.

The chain recombines TRBV5-4 with TRBJ2-2; TRBD2 agrees at 12 bases. This CDR3 region has 17 residues. The V gene's germline CDR1 is SGHNT and CDR2 YYREEE (reference sequence). Trimming cost V 1 base and J 5 bases; bases outside gene matches: 6. The CDR3 reads CASSLTRLAGDTGELFF. CDR3 sequence (DNA): TGTGCCAGCAGCTTGACCCGACTAGCGGGAGATACCGGGGAGCTGTTTTTT.

V gene TRBV4-2 combines with J gene TRBJ2-1, with TRBD2 identical over 7 bases. CDR3 length: 16 residues. CDR1 LGHNA and CDR2 YNFKEQ come from the germline V gene. Germline trimming cut 1 base from V and 7 bases from J; bases unmatched to any gene: 10. The CDR3 DNA reads TGTGCCAGCAGCCAAGCCGCCGGGACTAACCCTAATGAGCAGTTCTTC. It encodes CASSQAAGTNPNEQFF.

The chain carries TRBV15 and TRBJ1-2; D is unclear. Trimming pared 0 bases from V and 4 bases from J, leaving 6 bases between. Germline values: CDR1 LNHNV, CDR2 YYDKDF (reference sequence). This CDR3 is built from 13 residues. The DNA of the CDR3 is TGTGCCACCAGCAGAGATGATAGCTATGGCTACACCTTC. It is translated as CATSRDDSYGYTF. The entire variable domain, with the rest obtained from reference TRBV15 and TRBJ1-2, is as follows: DAMVIQNPRYQVTQFGKPVTLSCSQTLNHNVMYWYQQKSSQAPKLLFHYYDKDFNNEADTPDNFQSRRPNTSFCFLDIRSPGLGDTAMYLCATSRDDSYGYTFGSGTRLTVV.

The chain recombines TRBV7-3 with TRBJ2-1; 14 positions match TRBD2. Germline-derived CDR1 and CDR2 are SGHTA and FQGTGA. With V trimmed by 5 bases and J by 0 bases, 9 bases remained unmatched. The length of the CDR3 is 19 residues. DNA of the CDR3: TGTGCCAGCAGCCTCGGACTAGCGGGAGGCCCGAGCTCCTACAATGAGCAGTTCTTC. Its protein is CASSLGLAGGPSSYNEQFF.

V usage is TRBV18 and J usage is TRBJ1-3, with a weak D call TRBD1 (6 bases). The length of the CDR3 is 16 residues. The V gene lost 2 bases and the J gene lost 2 bases, with 13 bases spanning the gap. Germline V gives CDR1 KGHSH, CDR2 LQKENI. The DNA for the CDR3 is TGTGCCAGCTCACCAATTCCAGGGGAAACTGGAAACACCATATATTTT. Its protein is CASSPIPGETGNTIYF.

The chain recombines TRBV27 with TRBJ1-2; D not certain. V was clipped by 6 bases and J by 7 bases, with 15 bases between them. The germline gives CDR1 MNHEY, CDR2 SMNVEV (reference sequence). This CDR3 is built from 13 residues. The CDR3 sequence: CASSPSSVGGYTF. In DNA, the CDR3 is TGTGCCAGCAGCCCCTCCAGCGTGGGTGGCTACACCTTC.

This clone occurred a few times. The rearrangement links TRBV6-5 to TRBJ1-2; D gene unclear. The CDR3 is made up of 15 amino acids. CDR1 is MNHEY and CDR2 is SVGAGI in the germline V gene. Deletions cut 2 bases from V and 2 bases from J, with 12 bases between. CDR3 bases: TGTGCCAGCAGTTACATCTCCGGGAAGAACTATGGCTACACCTTC. It yields the protein CASSYISGKNYGYTF.

The chain uses TRBV25-1 and TRBJ2-2; the match to TRBD2 covers 8 bases. The V gene end was trimmed by 5 bases and the J gene end by 5 bases; junction bases not matched to a gene: 7. Germline loops: CDR1 MGHDK, CDR2 SYGVNS. This CDR3 is built from 15 residues. The chain's CDR3 is CASSPGLVGTGELFF. CDR3 bases: TGTGCCAGCAGTCCGGGACTAGTAGGTACCGGGGAGCTGTTTTTT.

The rearrangement joins TRBV5-1 to TRBJ2-1; 13 nucleotides match TRBD2. Germline V gene data show CDR1 as SGHRS and CDR2 as YFSETQ. V gave up 3 bases and J gave up 7 bases; unmatched junction bases: 4. The CDR3 length is 15 residues. CDR3: CASSYGTSGANEQFF. For the CDR3, the DNA is TGCGCCAGCAGCTACGGGACTAGCGGGGCTAATGAGCAGTTCTTC.

The chain's CDR3 is CASSRQGPGANVLTF. CDR3 nucleotides: TGTGCCAGCAGCCGACAGGGACCTGGGGCCAACGTCCTGACTTTC. The rearrangement uses TRBV25-1 and TRBJ2-6; 7 nucleotides align to TRBD1. With V trimmed by 6 bases and J by 2 bases, 4 bases remained unmatched. The CDR3 length is 15 residues. In germline, CDR1 is MGHDK, CDR2 SYGVNS.